This T cell receptor (beta chain) was captured by sequencing in a study of radiation and T cells in renal cell carcinoma. Study background: Nephrectomy followed 15 Gy stereotactic body radiation by 4 weeks. General study results and limits: From baseline, blood top tumor clonotypes peaked at 2 weeks post-radiation. No pretreatment tumor biopsies were available for baseline clonotypes.

Time point: baseline pretreatment blood. The treatment is: 15 Gy SBRT to primary tumor, nephrectomy 4 weeks later. Serial blood draws occurred at baseline and 2 and 4 weeks post-SBRT. The table came from immunoSEQ multiplex PCR; TCRdb's copy has only in-frame clones and leaves some out. The sample lists 100,000 to 150,000 clones, around 80% occurring once. Remarks on this clone: What it binds is unknown.

This CDR3 region has 11 residues. Germline V gene lookup returns CDR1 MNHEY and CDR2 SVGAGI. The V end was cut by 8 bases, the J end by 3 bases, with 5 bases between. V and J are TRBV6-5 and TRBJ1-5; the D is unclear. Here the sequenced sample was blood, taken from a patient whose treatment included radiotherapy and nephrectomy. This receptor was identified in a woman between 55 and 75 years old with renal cell carcinoma. The CDR3 region is CASGFNQPQHF. The CDR3 DNA reads TGTGCCAGCGGGTTCAATCAGCCCCAGCATTTT.